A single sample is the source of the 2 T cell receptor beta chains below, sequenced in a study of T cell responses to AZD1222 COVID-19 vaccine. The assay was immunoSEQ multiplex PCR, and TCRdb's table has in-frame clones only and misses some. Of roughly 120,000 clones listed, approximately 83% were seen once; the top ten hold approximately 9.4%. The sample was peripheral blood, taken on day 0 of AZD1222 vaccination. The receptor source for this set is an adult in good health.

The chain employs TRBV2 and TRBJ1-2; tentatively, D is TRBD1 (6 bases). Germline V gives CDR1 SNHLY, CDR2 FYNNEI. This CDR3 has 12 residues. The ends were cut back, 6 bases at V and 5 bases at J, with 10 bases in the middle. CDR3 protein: CASRNRDYGYTF. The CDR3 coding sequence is TGTGCCAGCAGGAACAGGGATTATGGCTACACCTTC. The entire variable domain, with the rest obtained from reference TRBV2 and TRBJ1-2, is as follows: EPEVTQTPSHQVTQMGQEVILRCVPISNHLYFYWYRQILGQKVEFLVSFYNNEISEKSEIFDDQFSVERPDGSNFTLKIRSTKLEDSAMYFCASRNRDYGYTFGSGTRLTVV.

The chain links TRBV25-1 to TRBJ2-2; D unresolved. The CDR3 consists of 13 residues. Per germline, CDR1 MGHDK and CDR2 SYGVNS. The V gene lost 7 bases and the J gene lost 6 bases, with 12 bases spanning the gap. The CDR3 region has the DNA TGTGCCAGCACTCCAATATCGTCCGGGGAGCTGTTTTTT. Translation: CASTPISSGELFF.